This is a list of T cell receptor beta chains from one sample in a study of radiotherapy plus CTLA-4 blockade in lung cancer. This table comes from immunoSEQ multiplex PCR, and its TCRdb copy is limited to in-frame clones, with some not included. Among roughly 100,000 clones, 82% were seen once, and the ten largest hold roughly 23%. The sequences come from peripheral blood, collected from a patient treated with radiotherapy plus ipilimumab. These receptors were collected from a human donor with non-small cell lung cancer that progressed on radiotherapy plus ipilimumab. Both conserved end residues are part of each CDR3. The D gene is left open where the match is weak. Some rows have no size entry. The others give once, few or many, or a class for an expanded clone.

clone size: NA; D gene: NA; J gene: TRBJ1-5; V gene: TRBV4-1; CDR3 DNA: TGCGCCAGCAGCCAAGGGCAGTTTAATCAGCCCCAGCATTTT; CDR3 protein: CASSQGQFNQPQHF
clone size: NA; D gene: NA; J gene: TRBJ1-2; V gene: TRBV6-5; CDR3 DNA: TGTGCCAGCAGTTCAGGCATTAACTATGGCTACACCTTC; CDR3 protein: CASSSGINYGYTF
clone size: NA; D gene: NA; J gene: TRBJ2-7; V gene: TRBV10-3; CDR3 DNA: TGTGCCATCAGCGCACAGGGTTCAGGGTACGAGCAGTACTTC; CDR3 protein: CAISAQGSGYEQYF
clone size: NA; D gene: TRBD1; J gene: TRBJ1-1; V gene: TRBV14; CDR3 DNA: TGTGCCAGCAGCCAAAACAGGGGAATGGGGACTGAAGCTTTCTTT; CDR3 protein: CASSQNRGMGTEAFF
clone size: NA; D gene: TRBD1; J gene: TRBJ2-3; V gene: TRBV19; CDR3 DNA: TGTGCCAGTAGTACCCGACAGGGCGAAATCGATACGCAGTATTTT; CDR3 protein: CASSTRQGEIDTQYF
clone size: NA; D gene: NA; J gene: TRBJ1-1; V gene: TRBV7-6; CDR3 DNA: TGTGCCAGCAGCCCGGGACGGGACACTGAAGCTTTCTTT; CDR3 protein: CASSPGRDTEAFF
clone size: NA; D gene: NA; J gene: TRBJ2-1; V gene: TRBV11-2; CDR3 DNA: TGTGCCAGCAGCTTAGCAAGGCATGAGCAGTTCTTC; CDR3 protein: CASSLARHEQFF
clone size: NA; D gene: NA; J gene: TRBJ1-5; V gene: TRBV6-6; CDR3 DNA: TGTGCCAGCAGTCAAGGACAGCAGCCCCAGCATTTT; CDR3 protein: CASSQGQQPQHF
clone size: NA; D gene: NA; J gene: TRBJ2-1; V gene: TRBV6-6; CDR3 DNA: TGTGCCAGCAGTTATGGCGGAGGCTCCTACAATGAGCAGTTCTTC; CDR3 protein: CASSYGGGSYNEQFF
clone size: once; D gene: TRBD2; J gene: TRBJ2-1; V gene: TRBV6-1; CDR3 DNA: TGTGCCAGCAGCGGACTAGCGGGCTACAATGAGCAGTTCTTC; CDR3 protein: CASSGLAGYNEQFF
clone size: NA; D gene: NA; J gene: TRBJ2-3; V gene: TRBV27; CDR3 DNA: TGTGCCAGCAGTTTCGGCGGGGCGAGCACAGATACGCAGTATTTT; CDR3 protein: CASSFGGASTDTQYF
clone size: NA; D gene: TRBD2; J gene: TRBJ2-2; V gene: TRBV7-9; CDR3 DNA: TGTGCCAGCAGCTCCGCGGGGGACACCGGGGAGCTGTTTTTT; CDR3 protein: CASSSAGDTGELFF
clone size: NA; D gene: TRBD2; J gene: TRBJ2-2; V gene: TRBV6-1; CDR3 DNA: TGTGCCAGCAGGGGACTAGCGGGAGACACCGGGGAGCTGTTTTTT; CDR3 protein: CASRGLAGDTGELFF
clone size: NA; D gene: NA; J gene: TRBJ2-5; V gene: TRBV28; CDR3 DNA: TGTGCCAGCAGTTTTGGTGGTCTCCATGAGACCCAGTACTTC; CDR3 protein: CASSFGGLHETQYF
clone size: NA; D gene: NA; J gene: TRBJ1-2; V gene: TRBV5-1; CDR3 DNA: TGCGCCAGCAGCTTGGGCTGGTTTGCAACAGACTATGGCTACACCTTC; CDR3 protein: CASSLGWFATDYGYTF
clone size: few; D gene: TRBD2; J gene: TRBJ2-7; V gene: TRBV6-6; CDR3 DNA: TGTGCCAGCAGTTATACGGGGGGATCTCGGTACGAGCAGTACTTC; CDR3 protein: CASSYTGGSRYEQYF
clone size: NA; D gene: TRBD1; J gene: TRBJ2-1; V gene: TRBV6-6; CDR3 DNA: TGTGCCAGCAGACGACAGGGGATTACGAACAATGAGCAGTTCTTC; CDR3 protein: CASRRQGITNNEQFF
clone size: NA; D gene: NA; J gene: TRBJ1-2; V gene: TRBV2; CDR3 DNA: TGTGCCAGCAAATCCCCCAGGGACACAGGTTCCTATGGCTACACCTTC; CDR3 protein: CASKSPRDTGSYGYTF
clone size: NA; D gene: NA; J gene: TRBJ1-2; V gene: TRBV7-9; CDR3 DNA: TGTGCCAGTCTGGACGGGCTAGGTGGCTACACCTTC; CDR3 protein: CASLDGLGGYTF
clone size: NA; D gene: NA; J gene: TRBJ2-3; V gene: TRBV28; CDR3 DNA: TGTGCCAGCAGTTCCCCTTGGGACTTTCGCACAGATACGCAGTATTTT; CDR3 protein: CASSSPWDFRTDTQYF
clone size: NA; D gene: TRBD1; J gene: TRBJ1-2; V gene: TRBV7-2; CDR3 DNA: TGTGCCAGCAGCTCCCGAGACAGGGGTGGTGGCTACACCTTC; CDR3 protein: CASSSRDRGGGYTF
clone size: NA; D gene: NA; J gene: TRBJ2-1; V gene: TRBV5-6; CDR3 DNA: TGTGCCAGCAACCTTGGTAGCGGATCCTACAATGAGCAGTTCTTC; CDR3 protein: CASNLGSGSYNEQFF
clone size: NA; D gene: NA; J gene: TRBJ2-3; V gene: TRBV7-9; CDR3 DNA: TGTGCCAGCAGCCAAACAGCCCGAAATACGCAGTATTTT; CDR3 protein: CASSQTARNTQYF
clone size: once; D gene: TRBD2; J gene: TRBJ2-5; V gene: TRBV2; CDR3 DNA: TGTGCCAGCACGGGGACTAGCGGGAGTCTGGAGACCCAGTACTTC; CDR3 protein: CASTGTSGSLETQYF
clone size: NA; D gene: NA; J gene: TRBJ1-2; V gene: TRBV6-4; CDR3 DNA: TGTGCCAGCAGTCTTGACAGGAACTATGGCTACACCTTC; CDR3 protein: CASSLDRNYGYTF